The 24 T cell receptor beta chains in this list originate from one sample, sequenced in a study of T cell responses to AZD1222 COVID-19 vaccine (dated by TCRdb to about 2021). In the paper's terms, the time point label means: about 28 days (+/-7) after the second vaccine dose. Library method: the immunoSEQ multiplex PCR assay. The table was pulled from immuneACCESS by TCRdb, which kept in-frame rearrangements only. Such tables lose some clones; where checked, under half of the loss comes from unresolved V genes, and the rest has no known cause. The sample profile shows over 120,000 clones; roughly 84% of them were found once. The ten largest clones represent approximately 5% of the sample. The sample here was peripheral blood, taken 28 days after the second AZD1222 dose. The receptors stem from an adult who received the AZD1222 COVID-19 vaccine.

The chain couples TRBV10-3 to TRBJ2-5; D call uncertain. The CDR3 runs to 12 residues. V was shortened by 4 bases and J by 4 bases, with 7 bases between the two germline ends. Germline CDR1 ENHRY, CDR2 SYGVKD. The DNA for the CDR3 is TGTGCCATCAGTGTCAACGGAGAGACCCAGTACTTC. Protein product: CAISVNGETQYF.

The chain uses TRBV18 and TRBJ1-2, with 8 bases aligning to TRBD1. The CDR3 is 16 residues long. The trim removed 5 bases at V and 1 base at J, leaving 9 bases unmatched. CDR1 and CDR2 from the germline V gene are KGHSH and LQKENI. In DNA, the CDR3 is TGTGCCAGCTCAGAAGGGACAGGAACCTTTAACTATGGCTACACCTTC. Translated: CASSEGTGTFNYGYTF.

J is TRBJ2-7 and V is TRBV3-1 (or the pseudogene TRBV3-2); D tentatively fits TRBD1 or TRBD2 (6 bases each). CDR1 and CDR2 from the germline V gene are LGHDT and YNNKEL (reference sequence). The V end was cut by 6 bases, the J end by 4 bases, with 16 bases between. This CDR3 has 14 amino acids. The CDR3 here is CASSSSGAHYEQYF. CDR3 sequence (DNA): TGTGCCAGCAGTTCCTCGGGGGCGCATTACGAGCAGTACTTC.

The rearrangement joins TRBV2 to TRBJ1-5; TRBD1 matches at 11 bases. The ends lost 3 bases at V and 2 bases at J; junction bases unmatched: 0. CDR1 and CDR2 from the germline V gene are SNHLY and FYNNEI. The CDR3 is 15 amino acids. The CDR3 spells CASSEGQGGNQPQHF. CDR3 coding DNA: TGTGCCAGCAGTGAGGGACAGGGGGGCAATCAGCCCCAGCATTTT.

This chain links TRBV12-3 or TRBV12-4 with TRBJ1-1, with D uncertain. The length of the CDR3 is 13 residues. The germline V and J ends were trimmed by 4 bases and 3 bases, with 9 bases remaining between them. This chain's CDR3 is CASSYSRDTEAFF. The CDR3 nucleotides are TGTGCCAGCAGTTATTCTAGGGACACTGAAGCTTTCTTT.

The chain links TRBV6-5 to TRBJ2-2, with D perhaps TRBD2 (6 bases). Per the germline V gene, CDR1 is MNHEY and CDR2 is SVGAGI. The CDR3 extends over 15 amino acids. V was cut by 4 bases and J by 3 bases, with 12 bases left in between. The CDR3 reads CASSWEDRHTGELFF. CDR3 nucleotides: TGTGCCAGCAGTTGGGAGGACCGTCACACCGGGGAGCTGTTTTTT.

This chain links TRBV7-2 with TRBJ1-6, with 9 bases matching TRBD1. This CDR3 has 17 residues. V trimming: 0 bases; J trimming: 9 bases; junction bases outside the gene matches: 9. Germline assignment: CDR1 SGHTA and CDR2 FQGNSA. The chain's CDR3 is CASSLAALTGGSSPLHF. In nucleotides, the CDR3 is TGTGCCAGCAGCTTAGCGGCTCTGACAGGGGGATCTTCACCCCTCCACTTT.

V usage is TRBV28 and J usage is TRBJ2-1; weak D call: TRBD1 (6 bases). Per germline, CDR1 MDHEN and CDR2 SYDVKM. The CDR3 runs 14 residues. V lost 2 bases and J lost 2, with 7 bases in between. CDR3 in DNA: TGTGCCAGCAGTTTAGCAGGGGCCTACAATGAGCAGTTCTTC. This sequence encodes CASSLAGAYNEQFF.

This clone was recorded once. The junction does not match germline at one end; this may be a read error. J is TRBJ2-5 and V is TRBV4-2; D tentatively reads TRBD1 or TRBD2 (5 bases each). CDR1 and CDR2 (germline): LGHNA, YNFKEQ. The CDR3 loop spans 12 amino acids. The CDR3 is CASSGDRDHANF. The CDR3 DNA follows: TGTGCCAGCAGCGGAGACCGGGACCACGCTAACTTC.

The chain recombines TRBV7-9 with TRBJ2-1, with 11 bases that match TRBD2. CDR3 size: 16 residues. With 5 bases clipped from V and 8 bases from J, the junction kept 11 bases outside the gene matches. Germline V CDR1 and CDR2: SEHNR, FQNEAQ (reference sequence). Here the CDR3 reads CASSPPTSGSSHEQFF. In DNA form, the CDR3 reads TGTGCCAGCAGCCCTCCTACTAGCGGGAGTTCCCATGAGCAGTTCTTC.

The chain uses TRBV4-2 and TRBJ1-4; D remains ambiguous. Germline V CDR1 and CDR2: LGHNA, YNFKEQ. The CDR3 has 11 residues. V was shortened by 8 bases and J by 8 bases, with 9 bases between the two germline ends. CDR3 sequence: CASGSEEKLFF. The DNA of the CDR3 is TGTGCCAGCGGGTCAGAGGAAAAACTGTTTTTT.

This chain connects TRBV6-1 to TRBJ2-1; 10 bases match TRBD2. This CDR3 has 15 residues. From germline, CDR1 is MNHNS and CDR2 SASEGT. Losses at the gene ends were 6 bases for V and 7 bases for J; bases not matched to a gene: 9. CDR3 DNA: TGTGCCAGCAGGATAGCGGGAGGATCGGGAAATGAGCAGTTCTTC. This translates into CASRIAGGSGNEQFF.

This clone occurred once. The chain joins TRBV29-1 to TRBJ1-5; 9 positions agree with TRBD1. The CDR3 extends over 13 amino acids. The V gene end was trimmed by 7 bases and the J gene end by 7 bases; junction bases not matched to a gene: 8. The germline V gene has CDR1 SQVTM and CDR2 ANQGSEA. CDR3 sequence (DNA): TGCAGCGGGGGGACAGGGCGAGGACAGCCCCAGCATTTT. It specifies CSGGTGRGQPQHF. Full variable domain (remainder filled in from reference TRBV29-1 and TRBJ1-5): SAVISQKPSRDICQRGTSLTIQCQVDSQVTMMFWYRQQPGQSLTLIATANQGSEATYESGFVIDKFPISRPNLTFSTLTVSNMSPEDSSIYLCSGGTGRGQPQHFGDGTRLSIL.

The J gene is TRBJ2-2, the V gene TRBV18; either TRBD1 or TRBD2 may supply D (5 bases each). This CDR3 comprises 16 residues. Germline CDR1 reads KGHSH; CDR2 reads LQKENI. Deletions cut 3 bases from V and 1 base from J, with 12 bases between. CDR3 nucleotide sequence: TGTGCCAGCTCACCCACGGGACGGATGAACACCGGGGAGCTGTTTTTT. Translating gives CASSPTGRMNTGELFF.

This sequence joins TRBV5-4 and TRBJ2-2; 11 bases are a match to TRBD1. J gave up 7 bases and V 2 bases, and 4 bases lay outside the gene matches. The CDR3 length is 15 residues. Germline V lookup: CDR1 SGHNT, CDR2 YYREEE (reference sequence). The CDR3 DNA sequence: TGTGCCAGCAGCTTAGGACAGGGGGCCGGCGGGGAGCTGTTTTTT. Its translation: CASSLGQGAGGELFF.

The V and J genes are TRBV10-3 and TRBJ1-6; 9 nucleotides align to TRBD1. J gave up 6 bases and V 9 bases, and 3 bases lay outside the gene matches. The CDR3 length is 13 residues. Germline values: CDR1 ENHRY, CDR2 SYGVKD. Written as DNA, the CDR3 is TGTGCCATAATGGGACAGGGTAATTCACCCCTCCACTTT. Residues: CAIMGQGNSPLHF.

As for this clone: One junction end disagrees with the germline gene, perhaps due to a read error. This chain links TRBV10-1 with TRBJ2-3; 10 bases match TRBD1. Germline V gene data show CDR1 as WNHNN and CDR2 as SYGVQD (reference sequence). There are 14 residues in the CDR3. The CDR3 spells CARSRDRGPDTQYF. CDR3 sequence (DNA): TGCGCCCGCAGCCGGGACAGGGGACCAGATACGCAGTATTTT.

The genes are TRBV11-2 and TRBJ2-6, with D possibly matching TRBD1 (5 bases). The V end was cut by 5 bases, the J end by 0 bases, with 11 bases between. The CDR3 totals 16 residues. Germline loops: CDR1 SGHAT, CDR2 FQNNGV. Here the CDR3 DNA reads TGTGCCAGCAGCCCCCTCAGGGCCTCTGGGGCCAACGTCCTGACTTTC. Translating gives CASSPLRASGANVLTF.

The rearrangement joins TRBV5-1 to TRBJ2-1; TRBD1 might be the D (6 bases). Germline CDR1 is SGHRS and CDR2 is YFSETQ. CDR3 length: 16 amino acids. V lost 4 bases, J lost 1 base, and 15 bases lay in between. In DNA form, the CDR3 reads TGCGCCAGCAGCCCCGTTGGCACAGGGTCCTACAATGAGCAGTTCTTC. This translates into CASSPVGTGSYNEQFF.

The chain has TRBV14 and TRBJ2-3, with D possibly called TRBD1 or TRBD2 (6 bases each). The V gene's germline CDR1 is SGHDN and CDR2 FVKESK. Trimming stripped 4 bases from V and 0 bases from J, with 14 bases between. The CDR3 covers 16 residues. The CDR3 loop reads CASSLRRGSSTDTQYF. In DNA, the CDR3 is TGTGCCAGCAGCCTAAGGAGGGGGTCTAGCACAGATACGCAGTATTTT.

The gene calls are TRBV21-1 and TRBJ2-7; the table names TRBD2, a call not compared with the DNA. TRBV21-1 is a listed pseudogene. The CDR3 is made up of 16 amino acids. CDR3 in amino acids: CASSKGRTVSSYEQYF. CDR3 coding DNA: TGTGCCAGCAGCAAAGGTAGGACTGTAAGCTCCTACGAGCAGTACTTC.

The V and J genes are TRBV21-1 and TRBJ2-5; TRBD2, the D gene given by the table, was not confirmed from the DNA. TRBV21-1 is deemed a pseudogene. The CDR3 consists of 13 residues. CDR3 nucleotide sequence: TGTGCCAGCAGCAACGGGGGGACGGAGACCCAGTACTTC. It specifies CASSNGGTETQYF.

The rearrangement uses TRBV28 and TRBJ1-2; TRBD1 matches 7 bases. This CDR3 spans 15 amino acids. With 3 bases clipped from V and 2 bases from J, the junction kept 6 bases outside the gene matches. Germline-derived CDR1 and CDR2 are MDHEN and SYDVKM. This CDR3 is CASSFAGTENYGYTF. The CDR3, as DNA: TGTGCCAGCAGTTTTGCCGGGACAGAAAACTATGGCTACACCTTC.

The chain employs TRBV5-1 and TRBJ2-5; D may be TRBD1 or TRBD2 (6 bases each). Trimming shortened V by 4 bases and J by 2 bases, and 12 bases separated the two germline ends. The CDR3 loop spans 14 amino acids. In germline, CDR1 is SGHRS, CDR2 YFSETQ. The CDR3 DNA is TGCGCCAGCAGCCGGGGGCCAGGGCAAGAGACCCAGTACTTC. The encoded protein is CASSRGPGQETQYF.